This T cell receptor (beta chain) is from a study of a mutant IDH1 vaccine in newly diagnosed glioma. Across the study: Treated patients had a mean age of about 44 years and a roughly 62% male, around 38% female split.

Noted time point: baseline, week 1 (first vaccination visit). The treatment: pre-vaccination baseline after standard-of-care therapy. Broader study findings: In approximately 93% of patients, immune responses induced by the vaccine occurred.

About this clone itself: The antigen is not known.

V was pared by 7 bases and J by 7 bases, with 19 bases between. This CDR3 is 13 amino acids long. Germline V lookup: CDR1 GTSNPN, CDR2 SVGIG (reference sequence). The assay was immunoSEQ multiplex PCR, and TCRdb's table has in-frame clones only and misses some. This sample carries about 92,000 clones, about 80% of them seen once, and the ten largest clones take 6% to 8%. This TCR came from a man aged 40-49 years with glioma. The J gene is TRBJ2-5, the V gene TRBV30, with D uncertain. The input for sequencing was PBMCs, taken from a glioma patient treated with radiotherapy, temozolomide or both. The CDR3 DNA reads as TGTGCCTCCGCGAATGGAGTCACGGGGACCCAGTACTTC. Translation: CASANGVTGTQYF. Drawing the rest from reference TRBV30 and TRBJ2-5, the complete variable domain is SQTIHQWPATLVQPVGSPLSLECTVEGTSNPNLYWYRQAAGRGLQLLFYSVGIGQISSEVPQNLSASRPQDRQFILSSKKLLLSDSGFYLCASANGVTGTQYFGPGTRLLVL.